Listed below are T cell receptor beta chains from one sample, sequenced in a study of cytomegalovirus exposure and HLA in healthy donors. TCRdb's table, derived via immunoSEQ multiplex PCR, lists solely in-frame clones and lacks some. Of approximately 130,000 clones listed, approximately 82% are singletons. Material for sequencing was PBMCs. The origin of the receptors is a boy between 2 and 10 years old in good health and CMV-seronegative. CDR3s include the opening cysteine and the closing phenylalanine or tryptophan. A D gene is named only where the DNA matches it firmly. A row's size may be missing; if present it is once, few, many or a size class.

-	TRBD1	TRBV7-9	TRBJ2-5	CASTSGTGGGIIKTQYF	TGTGCCAGCACCTCCGGGACAGGGGGCGGGATTATAAAGACCCAGTACTTC
-	TRBD2	TRBV6-4	TRBJ2-1	CASSGAGGAGNEQFF	TGTGCCAGCAGTGGGGCCGGGGGGGCCGGGAATGAGCAGTTCTTC
-	TRBD2	TRBV5-1	TRBJ2-2	CASSLYPSGGNTGELFF	TGCGCCAGCAGCTTGTATCCTAGCGGGGGGAACACCGGGGAGCTGTTTTTT
-	-	TRBV28	TRBJ2-3	CASSLLTVSGTSLTNPTDTQYF	TGTGCCAGCAGTCTCCTCACAGTCTCCGGGACATCGCTAACCAATCCCACAGATACGCAGTATTTT
-	-	TRBV6-8	TRBJ1-1	CASRQDRGNTEAFF	TGTGCCAGCAGACAGGACAGAGGGAACACTGAAGCTTTCTTT
-	TRBD1	TRBV6-5	TRBJ2-6	CASSATGAGANVLTF	TGTGCCAGCAGTGCTACAGGGGCTGGGGCCAACGTCCTGACTTTC
-	-	TRBV30	TRBJ2-3	CAWSPHGFGTDTQYF	TGTGCCTGGAGTCCCCACGGGTTTGGGACAGATACGCAGTATTTT
-	-	TRBV29-1	TRBJ1-1	CSVGGWGRDTEAFF	TGCAGCGTTGGGGGATGGGGGCGCGACACTGAAGCTTTCTTT
-	TRBD2	TRBV4-2	TRBJ2-5	CASSQARASGEETQYF	TGTGCCAGCAGCCAAGCTCGCGCTAGCGGGGAGGAGACCCAGTACTTC
-	TRBD2	TRBV19	TRBJ2-1	CASSTAGGLGEQFF	TGTGCCAGTAGTACGGCGGGGGGGCTAGGTGAGCAGTTCTTC
-	-	TRBV4-3	TRBJ2-5	CASSQDRLGTQYF	TGCGCCAGCAGCCAAGATCGCCTCGGGACCCAGTACTTC
-	TRBD1	TRBV29-1	TRBJ1-4	CSARQGGEKLFF	TGCAGCGCCCGACAGGGAGGTGAAAAACTGTTTTTT
-	-	TRBV19	TRBJ1-5	CATRKVQDYSNQPQHF	TGTGCCACCCGAAAGGTACAGGACTATAGCAATCAGCCCCAGCATTTT
once	-	TRBV7-9	TRBJ1-2	CASSLEEASGYTF	TGTGCCAGCAGCTTAGAGGAGGCCAGCGGCTACACCTTC
-	TRBD1	TRBV6-5	TRBJ1-6	CASTPGQYNSPLHF	TGTGCCAGCACCCCGGGACAGTATAATTCACCCCTCCACTTT
few	-	TRBV7-9	TRBJ1-4	CSSSLIQGGEKLFF	TGTTCCAGCAGCTTGATACAGGGTGGGGAAAAACTGTTTTTT
-	-	TRBV4-3	TRBJ1-4	CASSQEPPLWRGITNEKLFF	-
-	TRBD1	TRBV4-3	TRBJ2-7	CASSQGTGDSYEQYF	TGCGCCAGCAGCCAAGGGACAGGGGATTCCTACGAGCAGTACTTC
-	TRBD1	TRBV7-8	TRBJ1-2	CASSFIQGGGYTF	TGTGCCAGCAGCTTCATACAGGGGGGCGGCTACACCTTC
-	-	TRBV7-9	TRBJ1-1	CASSLKGETEAFF	TGTGCCAGCAGCTTAAAGGGGGAGACTGAAGCTTTCTTT
-	-	TRBV6-6	TRBJ1-2	CASSYQTDDYGYTF	TGTGCCAGCAGTTACCAGACAGATGACTATGGCTACACCTTC
-	-	TRBV7-2	TRBJ1-1	CASSFSRENTEAFF	TGTGCCAGCAGCTTTAGTCGGGAGAACACTGAAGCTTTCTTT
few	TRBD1	TRBV5-6	TRBJ1-2	CASSSGTGATGYTF	TGTGCCAGCAGCTCCGGGACAGGGGCGACTGGCTACACCTTC
-	-	TRBV7-9	TRBJ1-1	CASSSPGGRPGDTEAFF	TGTGCCAGCAGCTCCCCCGGGGGGCGTCCTGGCGACACTGAAGCTTTCTTT
-	-	TRBV5-1	TRBJ2-1	CASSLAWGLPNEQFF	TGCGCCAGCAGCTTGGCCTGGGGACTCCCCAATGAGCAGTTCTTC
-	-	TRBV5-6	TRBJ1-2	CASRFAGTNYGYTF	TGTGCCAGCCGCTTTGCAGGGACAAACTATGGCTACACCTTC
-	-	TRBV4-2	TRBJ2-2	CASSQGGPTGELFF	TGTGCCAGCAGCCAAGGGGGGCCCACCGGGGAGCTGTTTTTT
once	TRBD2	TRBV27	TRBJ2-1	CASSSRLAGGHEQFF	TGTGCCAGCAGTTCCCGACTAGCGGGAGGGCATGAGCAGTTCTTC
-	-	TRBV19	TRBJ2-1	CASSIKFRTSSYNEQFF	TGTGCCAGTAGTATAAAATTTAGGACTTCCTCCTACAATGAGCAGTTCTTC
-	TRBD1	TRBV27	TRBJ1-2	CASSFGTGRGYTF	TGTGCCAGCAGTTTTGGGACAGGGCGCGGCTACACCTTC
once	-	TRBV7-8	TRBJ2-5	CASSTPGSPYQETQYF	TGTGCCAGCAGCACCCCGGGGTCCCCGTACCAAGAGACCCAGTACTTC
few	-	TRBV7-6	TRBJ2-7	CASSPLLTLAIDYEQYF	TGTGCCAGCAGCCCCCTTCTGACGTTAGCTATCGACTACGAGCAGTACTTC
-	TRBD1	TRBV4-3	TRBJ2-5	CASSRDRGRETQYF	TGCGCCAGCAGCCGGGACAGGGGTCGAGAGACCCAGTACTTC
-	TRBD2	TRBV9	TRBJ2-3	CASSVGISGRLGTDTQYF	TGTGCCAGCAGCGTAGGTATTAGCGGGAGGTTGGGCACAGATACGCAGTATTTT
-	-	TRBV4-3	TRBJ1-2	CASSQERAVNYGYTF	TGCGCCAGCAGCCAAGAGAGAGCCGTTAACTATGGCTACACCTTC
-	-	TRBV12-5	TRBJ1-1	CASGSLSAQGEAFF	TGTGCTAGTGGTTCCCTCTCAGCGCAGGGAGAAGCTTTCTTT
-	-	TRBV6-1	TRBJ2-5	CASSEATGGGETQYF	TGTGCCAGCAGTGAAGCCACGGGGGGCGGAGAGACCCAGTACTTC
-	TRBD2	TRBV13	TRBJ2-3	CASSPGGSELADTDTQYF	TGTGCCAGCAGCCCGGGGGGATCCGAACTCGCTGACACAGATACGCAGTATTTT
-	-	TRBV29-1	TRBJ1-2	CSVEDPGDPNYGYTF	TGCAGCGTTGAAGATCCAGGGGACCCCAACTATGGCTACACCTTC
-	TRBD1	TRBV13	TRBJ2-2	CASSAMDRGRGAGELFF	TGTGCCAGCAGCGCTATGGACAGGGGGCGTGGGGCCGGGGAGCTGTTTTTT
few	TRBD1	TRBV2	TRBJ2-5	CASRETGGNRETQYF	TGTGCCAGCAGAGAGACAGGGGGTAATCGGGAGACCCAGTACTTC
-	TRBD1	TRBV27	TRBJ1-1	CASSLTGLNTEAFF	TGTGCCAGCAGTCTGACAGGGTTGAACACTGAAGCTTTCTTT